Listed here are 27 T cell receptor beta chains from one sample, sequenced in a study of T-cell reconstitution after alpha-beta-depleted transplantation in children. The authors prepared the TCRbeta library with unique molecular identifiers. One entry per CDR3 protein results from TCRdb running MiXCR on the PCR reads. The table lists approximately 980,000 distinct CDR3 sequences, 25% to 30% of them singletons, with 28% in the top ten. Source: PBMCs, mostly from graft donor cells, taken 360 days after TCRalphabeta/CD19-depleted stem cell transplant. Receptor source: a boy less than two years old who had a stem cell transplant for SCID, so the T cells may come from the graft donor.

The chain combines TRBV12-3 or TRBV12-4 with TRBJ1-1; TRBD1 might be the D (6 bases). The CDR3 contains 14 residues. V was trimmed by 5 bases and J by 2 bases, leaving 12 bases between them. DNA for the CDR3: TGTGCCAGCAGTCCCGACAGGTCAAACACTGAAGCTTTCTTT. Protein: CASSPDRSNTEAFF.

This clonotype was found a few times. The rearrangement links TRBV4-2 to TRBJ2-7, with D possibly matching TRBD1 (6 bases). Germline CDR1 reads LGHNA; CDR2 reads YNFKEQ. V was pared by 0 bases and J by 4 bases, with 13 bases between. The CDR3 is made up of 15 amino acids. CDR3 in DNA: TGTGCCAGCAGCCAAGAATCCAGGGGTGTATACGAGCAGTACTTC. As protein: CASSQESRGVYEQYF.

CDR3 in amino acids: CASSPGHRTTYEQYF. In nucleotides, the CDR3 is TGCGCCAGCAGCCCGGGACACCGAACTACCTACGAGCAGTACTTC. The chain recombines TRBV5-1 with TRBJ2-7, with a possible D match to TRBD1 (6 bases). Trimming cost V 4 bases and J 2 bases, with 16 bases left between them. The CDR3 runs to 15 residues. CDR1 and CDR2 (germline): SGHRS, YFSETQ.

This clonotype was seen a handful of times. Here the CDR3 reads CATSSPNVGKQETQYF. The CDR3, as DNA: TGTGCCACCAGCAGCCCTAATGTTGGAAAACAAGAGACCCAGTACTTC. The chain carries TRBV15 and TRBJ2-5; D is uncertain. CDR3 length: 16 amino acids. Germline lookup yields CDR1 LNHNV and CDR2 YYDKDF (reference sequence). The ends were cut back, 3 bases at V and 2 bases at J, with 16 bases in the middle.

CDR3 sequence (DNA): TGTGCCAGCAGCCCCACAGGGCTCTCTGGAAACACCATATATTTT. Translating gives CASSPTGLSGNTIYF. The V call is TRBV6-1, the J call TRBJ1-3; D perhaps matches TRBD1 (6 bases). Per the germline V gene, CDR1 is MNHNS and CDR2 is SASEGT. Trimming took 6 bases from V and 0 from J, leaving 12 bases between them. The CDR3 consists of 15 residues.

CDR3 region: CASSSRANEQFF. The CDR3 DNA reads as TGCGCCAGCAGCAGCAGGGCCAATGAGCAGTTCTTC. The chain joins TRBV5-1 to TRBJ2-1; TRBD1 might be the D (5 bases). In germline, CDR1 is SGHRS, CDR2 YFSETQ. V lost 4 bases and J 6 bases, leaving 8 bases between the germline ends. The length of the CDR3 is 12 residues. The full variable domain, completed using reference TRBV5-1 and TRBJ2-1, is KAGVTQTPRYLIKTRGQQVTLSCSPISGHRSVSWYQQTPGQGLQFLFEYFSETQRNKGNFPGRFSGRQFSNSRSEMNVSTLELGDSALYLCASSSRANEQFFGPGTRLTVL.

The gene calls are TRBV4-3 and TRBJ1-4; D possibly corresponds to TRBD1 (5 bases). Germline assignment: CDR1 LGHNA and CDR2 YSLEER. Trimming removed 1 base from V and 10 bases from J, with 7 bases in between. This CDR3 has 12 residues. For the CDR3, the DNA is TGCGCCAGCAGCCAAGTCACAGGAAAACTGTTTTTT. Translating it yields CASSQVTGKLFF.

In nucleotides, the CDR3 is TGTGCCAGCAGCCAAGAGTCGGACATTCAGTACTTC. Its translation is CASSQESDIQYF. The chain employs TRBV4-2 and TRBJ2-4; no clear D. The CDR3 has 12 amino acids. V was shortened by 0 bases and J by 8 bases, with 5 bases between the two germline ends. Germline assignment: CDR1 LGHNA and CDR2 YNFKEQ.

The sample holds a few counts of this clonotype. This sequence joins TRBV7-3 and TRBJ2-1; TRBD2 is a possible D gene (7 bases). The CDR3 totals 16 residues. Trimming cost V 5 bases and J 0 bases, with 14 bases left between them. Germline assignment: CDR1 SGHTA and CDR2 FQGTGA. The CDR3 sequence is CASSPRGGGSYNEQFF. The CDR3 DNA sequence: TGTGCCAGCAGCCCAAGGGGGGGGGGCTCCTACAATGAGCAGTTCTTC.

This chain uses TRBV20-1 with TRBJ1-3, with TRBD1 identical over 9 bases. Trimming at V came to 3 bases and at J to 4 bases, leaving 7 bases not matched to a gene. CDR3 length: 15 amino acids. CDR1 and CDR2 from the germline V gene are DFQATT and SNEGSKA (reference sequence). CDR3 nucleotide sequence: TGCAGTGCTAGGGTACAGGGGGCAGCGGGAAACACCATATATTTT. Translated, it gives CSARVQGAAGNTIYF.

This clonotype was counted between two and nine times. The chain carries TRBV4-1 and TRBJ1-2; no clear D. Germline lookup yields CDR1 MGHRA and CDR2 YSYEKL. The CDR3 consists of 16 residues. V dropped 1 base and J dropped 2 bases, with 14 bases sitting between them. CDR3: CASSQAFGSPNYGYTF. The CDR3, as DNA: TGCGCCAGCAGCCAAGCATTCGGGAGCCCCAACTATGGCTACACCTTC.

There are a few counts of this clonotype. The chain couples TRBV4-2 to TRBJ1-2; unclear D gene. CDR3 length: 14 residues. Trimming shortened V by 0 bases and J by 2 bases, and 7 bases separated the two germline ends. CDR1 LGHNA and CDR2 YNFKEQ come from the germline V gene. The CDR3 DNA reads TGTGCCAGCAGCCAAGATCCACAGAACTATGGCTACACCTTC. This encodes CASSQDPQNYGYTF.

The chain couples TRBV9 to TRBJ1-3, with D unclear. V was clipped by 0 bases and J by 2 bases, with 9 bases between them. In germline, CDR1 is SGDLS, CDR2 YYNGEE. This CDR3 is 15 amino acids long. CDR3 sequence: CASSVDVAAGNTIYF. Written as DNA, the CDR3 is TGTGCCAGCAGCGTAGACGTGGCCGCTGGAAACACCATATATTTT.

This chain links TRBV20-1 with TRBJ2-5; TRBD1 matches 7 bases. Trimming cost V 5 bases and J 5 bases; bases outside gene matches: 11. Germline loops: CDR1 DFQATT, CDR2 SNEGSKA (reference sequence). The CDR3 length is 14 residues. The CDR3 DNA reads TGCAGTGCTCGAAGGGGGCCCCCAGAGGAGACCCAGTACTTC. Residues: CSARRGPPEETQYF.

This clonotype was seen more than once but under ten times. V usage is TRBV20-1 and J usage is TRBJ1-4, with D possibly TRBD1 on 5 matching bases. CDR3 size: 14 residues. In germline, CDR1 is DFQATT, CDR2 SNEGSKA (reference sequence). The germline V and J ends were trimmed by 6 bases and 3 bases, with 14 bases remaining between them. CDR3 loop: CSASQGRPNEKLFF. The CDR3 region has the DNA TGCAGTGCCAGCCAGGGACGGCCTAATGAAAAACTGTTTTTT.

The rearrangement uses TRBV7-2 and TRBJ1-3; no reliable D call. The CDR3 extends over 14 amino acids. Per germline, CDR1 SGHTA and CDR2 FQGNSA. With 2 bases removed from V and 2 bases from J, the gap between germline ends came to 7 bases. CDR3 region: CASSLLVPGNTIYF. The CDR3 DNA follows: TGTGCCAGCAGCTTACTCGTTCCTGGAAACACCATATATTTT.

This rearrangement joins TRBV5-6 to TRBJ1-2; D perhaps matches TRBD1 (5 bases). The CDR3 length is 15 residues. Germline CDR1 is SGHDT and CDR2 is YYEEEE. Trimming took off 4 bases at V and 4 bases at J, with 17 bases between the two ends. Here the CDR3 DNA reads TGTGCCAGCAGCCGTCATACCGGGACTTCCTATGGCTACACCTTC. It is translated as CASSRHTGTSYGYTF.

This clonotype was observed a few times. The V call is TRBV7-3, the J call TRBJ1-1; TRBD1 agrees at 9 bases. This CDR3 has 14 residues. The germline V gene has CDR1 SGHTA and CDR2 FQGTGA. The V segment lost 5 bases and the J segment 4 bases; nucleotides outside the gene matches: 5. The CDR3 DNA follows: TGTGCCAGCAGCCGACAGGGGGGAAGCACTGAAGCTTTCTTT. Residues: CASSRQGGSTEAFF. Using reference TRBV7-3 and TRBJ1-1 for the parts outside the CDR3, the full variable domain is GAGVSQTPSNKVTEKGKYVELRCDPISGHTALYWYRQSLGQGPEFLIYFQGTGAADDSGLPNDRFFAVRPEGSVSTLKIQRTERGDSAVYLCASSRQGGSTEAFFGQGTRLTVV.

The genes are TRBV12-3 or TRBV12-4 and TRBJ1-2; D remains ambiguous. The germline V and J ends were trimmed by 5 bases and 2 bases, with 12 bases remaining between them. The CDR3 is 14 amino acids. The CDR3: CASSPPAGNYGYTF. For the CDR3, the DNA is TGTGCCAGCAGTCCCCCCGCAGGAAACTATGGCTACACCTTC.

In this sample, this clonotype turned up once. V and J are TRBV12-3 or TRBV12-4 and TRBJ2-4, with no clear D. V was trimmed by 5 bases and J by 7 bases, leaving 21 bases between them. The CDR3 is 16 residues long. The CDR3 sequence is CASSPQPGLKVNIQYF. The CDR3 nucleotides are TGTGCCAGCAGTCCCCAGCCCGGGCTTAAGGTGAACATTCAGTACTTC.

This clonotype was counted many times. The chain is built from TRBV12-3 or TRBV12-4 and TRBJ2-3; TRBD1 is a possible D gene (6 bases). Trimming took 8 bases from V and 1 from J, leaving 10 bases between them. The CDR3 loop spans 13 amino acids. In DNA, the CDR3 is TGTGCCAGCCTGAGACAGGGCACAGATACGCAGTATTTT. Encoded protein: CASLRQGTDTQYF.

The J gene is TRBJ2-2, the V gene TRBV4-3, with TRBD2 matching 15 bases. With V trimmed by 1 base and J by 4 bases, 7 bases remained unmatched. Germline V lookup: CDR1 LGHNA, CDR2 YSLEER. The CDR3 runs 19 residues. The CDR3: CASSQVVGTSGGITGELFF. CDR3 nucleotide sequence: TGCGCCAGCAGCCAAGTGGTAGGGACTAGCGGGGGGATCACCGGGGAGCTGTTTTTT.

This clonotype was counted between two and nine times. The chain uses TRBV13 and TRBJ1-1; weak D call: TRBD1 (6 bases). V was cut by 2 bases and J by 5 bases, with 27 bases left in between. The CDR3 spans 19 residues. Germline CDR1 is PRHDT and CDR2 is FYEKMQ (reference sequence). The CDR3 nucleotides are TGTGCCAGCAGCTTACTTGGGTTAAGGGCAGGGGACCACGGAACTGAAGCTTTCTTT. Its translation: CASSLLGLRAGDHGTEAFF.

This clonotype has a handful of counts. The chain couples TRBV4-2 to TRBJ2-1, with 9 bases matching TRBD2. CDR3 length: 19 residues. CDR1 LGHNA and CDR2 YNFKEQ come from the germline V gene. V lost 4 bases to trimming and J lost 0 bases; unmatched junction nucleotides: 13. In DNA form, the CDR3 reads TGTGCCAGCAGCCCTGGGCGTAGCGGGGGCCTGGGCTCCTACAATGAGCAGTTCTTC. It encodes CASSPGRSGGLGSYNEQFF.

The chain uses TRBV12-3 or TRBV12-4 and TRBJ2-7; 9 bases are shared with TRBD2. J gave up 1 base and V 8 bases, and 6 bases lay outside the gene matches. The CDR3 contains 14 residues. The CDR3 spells CASARSGGSYEQYF. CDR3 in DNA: TGTGCCAGCGCCCGTAGCGGGGGATCCTACGAGCAGTACTTC.

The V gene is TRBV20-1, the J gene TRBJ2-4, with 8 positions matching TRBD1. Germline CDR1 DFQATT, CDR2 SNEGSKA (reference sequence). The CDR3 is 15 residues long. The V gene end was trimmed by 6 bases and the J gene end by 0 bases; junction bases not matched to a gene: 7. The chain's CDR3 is CSAGTGRLAKNIQYF. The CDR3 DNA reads TGCAGTGCCGGGACAGGACGACTAGCCAAAAACATTCAGTACTTC.

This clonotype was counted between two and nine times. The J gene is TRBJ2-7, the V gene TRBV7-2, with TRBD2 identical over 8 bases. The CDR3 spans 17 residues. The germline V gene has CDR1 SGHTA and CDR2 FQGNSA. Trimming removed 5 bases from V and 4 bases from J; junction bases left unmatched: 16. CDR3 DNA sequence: TGTGCCAGCAGCGTTGCGGCTAGCGGGTTTGTGGAATACGAGCAGTACTTC. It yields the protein CASSVAASGFVEYEQYF.